This note documents a single T cell receptor (beta chain) sequence. Antigen unknown. A second PCR, run for about 7 to 11 cycles, used a sample-barcoded 5' primer plus a J-beta primer mix. TCRdb itself ran the 5' RACE reads through MiXCR, one entry per CDR3 protein. The data hold about 930,000 distinct CDR3 sequences, with almost 30% observed a single time. There are 14 residues in the CDR3. V was cut by 2 bases and J by 5 bases, with 12 bases left in between. Per the germline V gene, CDR1 is MNHEY and CDR2 is SVGAGI. This sample is drawn from a study of blood T cells in healthy people across ages. Study results and limitations: Relative to aged donors, long-lived donors carried more naive CD4+ cells and displayed higher diversity.

Another study also made use of these data, one on T cells of mothers and their children. From that paper: When the second PCR was run, its M1S primer added sample barcodes and 2-4 random nucleotides. Detection yielded no persistent microchimeric T cell clones.

This clonotype was sampled from a middle-aged woman in good health. The sequencing sample was made of blood. The V call is TRBV6-5, the J call TRBJ1-1; D possibly corresponds to TRBD1 (6 bases). The CDR3 DNA sequence: TGTGCCAGCAGTTACCAGGACAGTTGGACTGAAGCTTTCTTT. It is translated as CASSYQDSWTEAFF.